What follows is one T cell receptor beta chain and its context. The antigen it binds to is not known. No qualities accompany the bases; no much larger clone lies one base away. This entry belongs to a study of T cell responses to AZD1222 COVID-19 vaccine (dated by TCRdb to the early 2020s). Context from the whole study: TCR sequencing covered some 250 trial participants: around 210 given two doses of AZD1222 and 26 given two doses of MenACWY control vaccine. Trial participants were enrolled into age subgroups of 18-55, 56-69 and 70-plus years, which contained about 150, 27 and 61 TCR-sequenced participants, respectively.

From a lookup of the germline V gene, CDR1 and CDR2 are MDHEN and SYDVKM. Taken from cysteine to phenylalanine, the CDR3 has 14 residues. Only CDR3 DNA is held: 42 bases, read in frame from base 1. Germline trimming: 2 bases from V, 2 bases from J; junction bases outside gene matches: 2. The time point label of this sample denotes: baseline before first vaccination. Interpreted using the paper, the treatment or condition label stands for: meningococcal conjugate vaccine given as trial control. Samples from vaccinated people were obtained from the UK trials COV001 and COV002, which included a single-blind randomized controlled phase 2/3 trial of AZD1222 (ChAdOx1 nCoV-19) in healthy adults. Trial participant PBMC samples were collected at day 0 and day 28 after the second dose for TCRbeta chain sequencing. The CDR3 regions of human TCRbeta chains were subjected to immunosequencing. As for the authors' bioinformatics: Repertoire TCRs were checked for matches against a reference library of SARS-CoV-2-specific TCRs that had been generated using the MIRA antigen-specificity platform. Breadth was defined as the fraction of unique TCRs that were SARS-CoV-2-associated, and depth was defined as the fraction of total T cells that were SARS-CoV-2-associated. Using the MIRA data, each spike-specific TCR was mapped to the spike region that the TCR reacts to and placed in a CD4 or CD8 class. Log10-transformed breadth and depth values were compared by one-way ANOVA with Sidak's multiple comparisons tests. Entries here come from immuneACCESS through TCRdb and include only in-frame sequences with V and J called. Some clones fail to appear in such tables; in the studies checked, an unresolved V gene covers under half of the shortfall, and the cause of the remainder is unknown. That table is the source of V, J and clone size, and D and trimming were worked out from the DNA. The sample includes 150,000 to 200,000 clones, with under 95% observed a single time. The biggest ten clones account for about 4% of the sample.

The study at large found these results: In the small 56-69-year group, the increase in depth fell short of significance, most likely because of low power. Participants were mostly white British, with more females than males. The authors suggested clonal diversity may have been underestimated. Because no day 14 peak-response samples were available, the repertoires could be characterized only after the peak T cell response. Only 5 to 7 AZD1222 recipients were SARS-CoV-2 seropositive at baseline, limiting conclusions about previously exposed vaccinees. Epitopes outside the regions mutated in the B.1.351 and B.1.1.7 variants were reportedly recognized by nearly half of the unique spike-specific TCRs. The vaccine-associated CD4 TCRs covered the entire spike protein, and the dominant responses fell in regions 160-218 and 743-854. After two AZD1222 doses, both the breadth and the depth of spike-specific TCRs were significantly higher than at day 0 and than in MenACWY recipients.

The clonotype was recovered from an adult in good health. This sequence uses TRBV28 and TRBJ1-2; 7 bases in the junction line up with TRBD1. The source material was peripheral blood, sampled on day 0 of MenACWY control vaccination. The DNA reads TGTGCCAGCAGTTTACGGGGACAGAACTATGGCTACACCTTC. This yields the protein CASSLRGQNYGYTF.